This note documents a single T cell receptor beta chain sequence. What it binds is not known. Researchers ran the PCR with 60 Vbeta and 13 Jbeta primers. Using immunoSEQ multiplex PCR, the repertoire was profiled, and TCRdb retains in-frame clones only, with some absent. The sample lists about 89,000 clones; roughly 76% were seen once. The germline gives CDR1 MNHNS, CDR2 SASEGT. The length of the CDR3 is 14 residues. Trimming pared 7 bases from V and 4 bases from J, leaving 13 bases between. The sample is drawn from a study of cytomegalovirus exposure and HLA in healthy donors. Whole-study results and caveats: Through in vitro validation, three CMV-associated chains were shown to be specific for CMV antigens. Associated with cytomegalovirus, according to the listing, were 150 to 200 TCR beta chains. Productive status was seen about 87% or about 30% of the time for most TCR beta V segments in an earlier analysis.

What was sequenced was PBMCs. The chain has TRBV6-1 and TRBJ1-4, with D perhaps matching TRBD1 (6 bases). The receptor comes from a male donor in good health and CMV-seronegative. CDR3 nucleotide sequence: TGTGCCAGCAATAAGGACAGACGTAATGAAAAACTGTTTTTT. Its protein is CASNKDRRNEKLFF.